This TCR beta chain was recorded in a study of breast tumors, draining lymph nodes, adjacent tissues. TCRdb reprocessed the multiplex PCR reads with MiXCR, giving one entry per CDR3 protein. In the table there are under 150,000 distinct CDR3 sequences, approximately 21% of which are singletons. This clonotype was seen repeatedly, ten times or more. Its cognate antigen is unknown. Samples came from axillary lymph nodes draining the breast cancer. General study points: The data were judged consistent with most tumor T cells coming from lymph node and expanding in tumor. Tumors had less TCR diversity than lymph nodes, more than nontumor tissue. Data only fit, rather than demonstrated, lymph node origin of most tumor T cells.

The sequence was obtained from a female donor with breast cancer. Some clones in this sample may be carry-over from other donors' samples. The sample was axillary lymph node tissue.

CDR3 region: CASSDSTPTGTDTQYF. The CDR3 DNA follows: TGTGCCAGCAGTGACTCGACACCAACAGGCACAGATACGCAGTATTTT. This sequence joins TRBV6-4 and TRBJ2-3, with unresolved D. This CDR3 has 16 residues. Germline CDR1 MRHNA, CDR2 SNTAGT. V was cut by 0 bases and J by 1 base, with 11 bases left in between.